A selection of T cell receptor beta chains follows, all from one sample in a study of shared clonotypes between healthy human individuals. Profiling relied on immunoSEQ multiplex PCR, and the TCRdb table lists in-frame clones only, not all of them. Of approximately 1,000,000 clones listed, roughly 80% are singletons. Sequences were obtained from memory CD4+ T cells from PBMCs. The receptor source for this set is a man aged 18-30 years in good health. Some clones in this sample may be carry-over from other donors' samples. Both conserved end residues are part of each CDR3. Each record gives: J gene, D gene, V gene, clone size, CDR3 protein, CDR3 DNA. The D gene is left open where the match is weak. Only some rows state a clone size, as once, few, many or a class for expanded clones.

J: TRBJ1-2
D: -
V: TRBV6-1
size: -
CDR3: CASSEWVSYTF
DNA: TGTGCCAGCAGTGAATGGGTGAGCTACACCTTC

J: TRBJ1-1
D: -
V: TRBV27
size: -
CDR3: CASSLSSGWREEMRAEAFF
DNA: TGTGCCAGCAGTTTATCTTCGGGGTGGCGGGAAGAGATGAGGGCTGAAGCTTTCTTT

J: TRBJ1-1
D: -
V: TRBV19
size: -
CDR3: CASRPGTENTEAFF
DNA: TGTGCCAGTAGACCGGGGACTGAGAACACTGAAGCTTTCTTT

J: TRBJ1-5
D: TRBD1
V: TRBV5-1
size: few
CDR3: CASSQGTENQPQHF
DNA: TGCGCCAGCAGCCAAGGGACAGAAAATCAGCCCCAGCATTTT

J: TRBJ1-1
D: TRBD1
V: TRBV7-2
size: -
CDR3: CASSAGQGTAEAFF
DNA: TGTGCCAGCAGCGCGGGACAGGGGACGGCTGAAGCTTTCTTT

J: TRBJ1-2
D: -
V: TRBV28
size: many
CDR3: CASSYEAGGGYTF
DNA: TGTGCCAGCAGTTACGAGGCCGGAGGGGGCTACACCTTC

J: TRBJ1-4
D: TRBD1
V: TRBV5-1
size: -
CDR3: CASSSSPNRGQEKLFF
DNA: TGCGCCAGCAGCTCTTCACCTAACAGGGGACAGGAAAAACTGTTTTTT

J: TRBJ2-1
D: TRBD2
V: TRBV30
size: -
CDR3: CAWSVGGSKTEQFF
DNA: TGTGCCTGGAGTGTAGGCGGGAGCAAGACGGAGCAGTTCTTC

J: TRBJ1-2
D: TRBD1
V: TRBV6-1
size: -
CDR3: CASSENRGVDGYTF
DNA: TGTGCCAGCAGTGAAAACAGGGGGGTCGATGGCTACACCTTC

J: TRBJ1-3
D: -
V: TRBV6-1
size: -
CDR3: CASTDGTVGNTIYF
DNA: TGTGCCAGCACCGATGGGACCGTCGGAAACACCATATATTTT

J: TRBJ1-3
D: -
V: TRBV29-1
size: -
CDR3: CSVDHSGNTIYF
DNA: TGCAGCGTTGACCACTCTGGAAACACCATATATTTT

J: TRBJ1-1
D: TRBD1
V: TRBV7-9
size: -
CDR3: CASSLVFGQANTEAFF
DNA: TGTGCCAGCAGCTTGGTCTTCGGACAGGCGAACACTGAAGCTTTCTTT

J: TRBJ2-1
D: TRBD2
V: TRBV7-9
size: -
CDR3: CASSTVAGGRYNEQFF
DNA: TGTGCCAGCAGCACCGTAGCGGGAGGCCGATACAATGAGCAGTTCTTC

J: TRBJ1-4
D: -
V: TRBV6-6
size: -
CDR3: CASRQTTGAGEKLFF
DNA: TGTGCCAGCAGGCAAACGACGGGGGCGGGCGAAAAACTGTTTTTT

J: TRBJ1-2
D: -
V: TRBV5-1
size: -
CDR3: CASSLAVGTGNYGYTF
DNA: TGCGCCAGCAGCTTGGCCGTCGGTACAGGGAACTATGGCTACACCTTC